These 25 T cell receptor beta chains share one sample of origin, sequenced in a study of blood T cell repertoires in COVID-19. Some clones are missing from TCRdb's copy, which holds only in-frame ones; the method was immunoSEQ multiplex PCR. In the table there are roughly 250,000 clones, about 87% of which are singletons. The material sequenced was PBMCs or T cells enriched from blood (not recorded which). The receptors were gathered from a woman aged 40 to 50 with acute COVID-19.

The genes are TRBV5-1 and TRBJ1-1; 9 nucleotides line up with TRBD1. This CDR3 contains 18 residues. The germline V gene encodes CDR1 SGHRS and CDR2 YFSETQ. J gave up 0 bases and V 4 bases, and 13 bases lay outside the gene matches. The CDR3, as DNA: TGCGCCAGCAGCAGGATTACAGGGGGCGCGGGATTGAACACTGAAGCTTTCTTT. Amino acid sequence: CASSRITGGAGLNTEAFF.

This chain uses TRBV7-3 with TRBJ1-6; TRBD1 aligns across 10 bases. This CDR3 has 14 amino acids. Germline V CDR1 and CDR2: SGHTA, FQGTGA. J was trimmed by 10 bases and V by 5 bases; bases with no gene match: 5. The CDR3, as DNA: TGTGCCAGCAGCCGGGGACAGGGGAACTCACCCCTCCACTTT. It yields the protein CASSRGQGNSPLHF.

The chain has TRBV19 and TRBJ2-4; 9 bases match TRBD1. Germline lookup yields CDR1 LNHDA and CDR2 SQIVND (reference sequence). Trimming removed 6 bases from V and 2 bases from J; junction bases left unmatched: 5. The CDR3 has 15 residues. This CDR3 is CASREGQGPKNIQYF. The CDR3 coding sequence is TGTGCCAGTAGGGAGGGACAGGGTCCCAAAAACATTCAGTACTTC.

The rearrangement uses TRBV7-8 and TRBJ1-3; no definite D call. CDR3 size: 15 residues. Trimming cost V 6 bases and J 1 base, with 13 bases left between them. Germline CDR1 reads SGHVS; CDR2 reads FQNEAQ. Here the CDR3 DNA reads TGTGCCAGCAGGGCTACAGAACAATCTGGAAACACCATATATTTT. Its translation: CASRATEQSGNTIYF.

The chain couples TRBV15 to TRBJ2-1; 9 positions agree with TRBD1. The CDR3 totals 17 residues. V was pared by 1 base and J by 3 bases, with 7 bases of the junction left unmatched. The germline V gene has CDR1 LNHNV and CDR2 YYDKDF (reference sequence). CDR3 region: CATSRVPGQGNYNEQFF. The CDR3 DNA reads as TGTGCCACCAGCAGAGTCCCGGGACAGGGAAACTACAATGAGCAGTTCTTC.

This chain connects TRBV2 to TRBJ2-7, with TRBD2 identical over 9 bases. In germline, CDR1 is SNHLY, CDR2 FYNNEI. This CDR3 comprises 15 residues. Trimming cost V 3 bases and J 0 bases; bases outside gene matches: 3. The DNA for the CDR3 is TGTGCCAGCAGTGAGACTAGCGGATACTCCTACGAGCAGTACTTC. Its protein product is CASSETSGYSYEQYF.

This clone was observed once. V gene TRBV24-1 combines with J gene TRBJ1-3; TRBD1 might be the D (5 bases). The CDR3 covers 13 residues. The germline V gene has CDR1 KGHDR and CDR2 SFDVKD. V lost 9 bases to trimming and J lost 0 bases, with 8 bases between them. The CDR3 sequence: CATQDNSGNTIYF. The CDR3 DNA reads TGTGCCACCCAGGACAACTCTGGAAACACCATATATTTT.

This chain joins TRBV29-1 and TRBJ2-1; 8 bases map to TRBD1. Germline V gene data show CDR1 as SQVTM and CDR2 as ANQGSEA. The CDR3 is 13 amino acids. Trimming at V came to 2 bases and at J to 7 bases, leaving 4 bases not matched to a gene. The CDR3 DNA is TGCAGCGTTGAACTGGACAGGGTAAATGAGCAGTTCTTC. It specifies CSVELDRVNEQFF.

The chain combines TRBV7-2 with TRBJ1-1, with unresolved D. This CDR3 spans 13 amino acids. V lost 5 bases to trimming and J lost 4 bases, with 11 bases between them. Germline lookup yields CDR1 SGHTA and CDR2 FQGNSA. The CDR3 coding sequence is TGTGCCAGCAGCATGAGTCTCCCCACTGAAGCTTTCTTT. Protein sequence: CASSMSLPTEAFF.

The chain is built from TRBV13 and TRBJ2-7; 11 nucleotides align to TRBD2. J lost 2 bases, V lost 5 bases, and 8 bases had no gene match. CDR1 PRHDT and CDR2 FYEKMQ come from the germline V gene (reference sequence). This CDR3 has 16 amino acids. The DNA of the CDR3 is TGTGCCAGCAGCCGATTTAGCGGGAGGGCGCCCTACGAGCAGTACGTC. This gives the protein CASSRFSGRAPYEQYV.

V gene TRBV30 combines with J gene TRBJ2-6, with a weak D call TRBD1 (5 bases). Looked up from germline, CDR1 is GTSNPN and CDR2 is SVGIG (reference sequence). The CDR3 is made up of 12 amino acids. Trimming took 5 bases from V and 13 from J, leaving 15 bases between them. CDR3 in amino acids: CAWVQGHGVLTF. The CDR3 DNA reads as TGTGCCTGGGTGCAGGGCCACGGGGTCCTGACTTTC.

CDR3 amino acids: CASSPRLADSTDTQYF. The CDR3 region has the DNA TGCGCCAGCAGCCCCCGACTAGCAGACAGCACAGATACGCAGTATTTT. The chain is built from TRBV4-1 and TRBJ2-3; TRBD2 agrees at 7 bases. Germline V gene lookup returns CDR1 MGHRA and CDR2 YSYEKL. The CDR3 contains 16 residues. Trimming at V came to 4 bases and at J to 0 bases, leaving 7 bases not matched to a gene.

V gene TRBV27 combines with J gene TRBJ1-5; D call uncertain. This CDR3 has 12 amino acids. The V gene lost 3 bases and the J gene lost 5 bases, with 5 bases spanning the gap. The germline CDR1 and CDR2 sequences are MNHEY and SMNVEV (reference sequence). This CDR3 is CASSFPDQPQHF. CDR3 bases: TGTGCCAGCAGTTTCCCCGATCAGCCCCAGCATTTT.

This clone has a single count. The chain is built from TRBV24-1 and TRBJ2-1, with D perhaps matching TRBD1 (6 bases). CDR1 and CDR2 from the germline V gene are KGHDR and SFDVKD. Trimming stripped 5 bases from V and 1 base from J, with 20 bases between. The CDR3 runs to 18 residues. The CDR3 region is CATSVAGDSFSSYNEQFF. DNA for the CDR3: TGTGCCACCAGTGTGGCAGGGGATTCTTTTAGTTCCTACAATGAGCAGTTCTTC.

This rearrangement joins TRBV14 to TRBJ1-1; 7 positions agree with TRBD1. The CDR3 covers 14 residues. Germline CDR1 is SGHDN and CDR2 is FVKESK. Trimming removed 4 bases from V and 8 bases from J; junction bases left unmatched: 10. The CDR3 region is CASSPLTPTGEAFF. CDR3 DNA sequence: TGTGCCAGCAGCCCATTAACCCCGACAGGGGAAGCTTTCTTT.

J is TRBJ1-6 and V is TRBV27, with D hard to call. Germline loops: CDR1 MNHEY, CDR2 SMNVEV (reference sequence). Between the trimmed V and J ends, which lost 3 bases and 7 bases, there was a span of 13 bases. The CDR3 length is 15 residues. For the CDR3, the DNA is TGTGCCAGCAGTTTCTCAAACACCTGGAATTCACCCCTCCACTTT. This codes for CASSFSNTWNSPLHF.

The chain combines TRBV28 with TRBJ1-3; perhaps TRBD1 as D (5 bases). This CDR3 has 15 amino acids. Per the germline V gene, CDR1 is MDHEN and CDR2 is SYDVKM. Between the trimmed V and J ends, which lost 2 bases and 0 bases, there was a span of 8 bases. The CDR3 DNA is TGTGCCAGCAGTTTACACAGGAGCTCTGGAAACACCATATATTTT. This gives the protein CASSLHRSSGNTIYF.

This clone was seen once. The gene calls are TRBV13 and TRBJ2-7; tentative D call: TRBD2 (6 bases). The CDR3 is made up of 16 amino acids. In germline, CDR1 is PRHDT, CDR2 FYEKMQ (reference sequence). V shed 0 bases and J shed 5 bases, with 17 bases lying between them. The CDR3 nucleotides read TGTGCCAGCAGCTTAGGTAGGAGGAGGGCCTCTGACGAGCAGTACTTC. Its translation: CASSLGRRRASDEQYF.

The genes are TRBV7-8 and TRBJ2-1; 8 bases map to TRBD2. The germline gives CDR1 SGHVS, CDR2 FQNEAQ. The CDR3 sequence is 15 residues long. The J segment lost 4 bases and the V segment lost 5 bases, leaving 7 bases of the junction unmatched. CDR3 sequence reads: CASSKPSGSYNEQFF. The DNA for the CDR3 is TGTGCCAGCAGCAAGCCCAGCGGGAGTTACAATGAGCAGTTCTTC.

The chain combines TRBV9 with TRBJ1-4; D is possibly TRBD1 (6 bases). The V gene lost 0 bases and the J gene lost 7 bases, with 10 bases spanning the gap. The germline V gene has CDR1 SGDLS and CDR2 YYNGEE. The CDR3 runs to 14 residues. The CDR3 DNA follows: TGTGCCAGCAGCGTAGAAGGGGGTCGTGAAAAACTGTTTTTT. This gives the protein CASSVEGGREKLFF.

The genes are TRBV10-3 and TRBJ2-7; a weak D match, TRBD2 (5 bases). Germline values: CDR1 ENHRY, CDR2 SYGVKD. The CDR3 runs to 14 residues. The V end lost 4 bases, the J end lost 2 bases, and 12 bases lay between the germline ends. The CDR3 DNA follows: TGTGCCATCAGTGTTATGGCCGGGACCTACGAGCAGTACTTC. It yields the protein CAISVMAGTYEQYF.

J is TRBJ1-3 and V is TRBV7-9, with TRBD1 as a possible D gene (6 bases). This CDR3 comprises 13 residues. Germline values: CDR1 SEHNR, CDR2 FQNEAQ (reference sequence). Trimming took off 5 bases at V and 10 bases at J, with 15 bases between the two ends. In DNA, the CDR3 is TGTGCCAGCAGCCACGACAGGAAACTTACCATATATTTT. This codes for CASSHDRKLTIYF. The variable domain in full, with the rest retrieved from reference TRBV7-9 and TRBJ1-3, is DTGVSQNPRHKITKRGQNVTFRCDPISEHNRLYWYRQTLGQGPEFLTYFQNEAQLEKSRLLSDRFSAERPKGSFSTLEIQRTEQGDSAMYLCASSHDRKLTIYFGEGSWLTVV.

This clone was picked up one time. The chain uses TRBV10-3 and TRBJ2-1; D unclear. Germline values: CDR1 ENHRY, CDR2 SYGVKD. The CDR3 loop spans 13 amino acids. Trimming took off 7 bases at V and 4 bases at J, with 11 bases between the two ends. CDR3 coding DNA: TGTGCCATCAAACGAGGAGCTTACAATGAGCAGTTCTTC. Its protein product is CAIKRGAYNEQFF.

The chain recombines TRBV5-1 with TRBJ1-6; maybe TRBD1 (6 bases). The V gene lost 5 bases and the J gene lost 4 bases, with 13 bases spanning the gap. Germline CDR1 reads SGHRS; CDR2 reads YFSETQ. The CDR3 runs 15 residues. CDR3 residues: CASRDRSSYNSPLHF. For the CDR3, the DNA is TGCGCCAGCAGGGACAGAAGCTCTTATAATTCACCCCTCCACTTT.

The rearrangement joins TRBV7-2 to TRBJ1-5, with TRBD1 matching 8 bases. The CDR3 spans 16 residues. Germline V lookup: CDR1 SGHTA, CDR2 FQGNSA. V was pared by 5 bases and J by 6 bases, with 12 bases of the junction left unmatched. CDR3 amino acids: CASSPFTGQGRQPQHF. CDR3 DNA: TGTGCCAGCAGCCCTTTTACTGGACAGGGACGTCAGCCCCAGCATTTT.